This T cell receptor (beta chain) is drawn from a study of blood T cell repertoires in COVID-19. Here immunoSEQ multiplex PCR was the method, and the copy in TCRdb shows in-frame clones only, minus some. The sample has 180,000 or so clones, roughly 89% seen once; the top ten hold around 3.5%. This clone was recorded a few times. CDR3 length equals 14 residues. V was trimmed by 6 bases and J by 5 bases, leaving 13 bases between them. In germline, CDR1 is MNHEY, CDR2 SVGAGI. The gene calls are TRBV6-5 and TRBJ2-2; maybe TRBD2 (5 bases). Sequencing input: peripheral blood. The receptor's source is a man between 18 and 35 years old with active or convalescent COVID-19. This CDR3 reads CASRRDRGTGELFF. DNA of the CDR3: TGTGCCAGCAGGCGCGATCGAGGGACCGGGGAGCTGTTTTTT.